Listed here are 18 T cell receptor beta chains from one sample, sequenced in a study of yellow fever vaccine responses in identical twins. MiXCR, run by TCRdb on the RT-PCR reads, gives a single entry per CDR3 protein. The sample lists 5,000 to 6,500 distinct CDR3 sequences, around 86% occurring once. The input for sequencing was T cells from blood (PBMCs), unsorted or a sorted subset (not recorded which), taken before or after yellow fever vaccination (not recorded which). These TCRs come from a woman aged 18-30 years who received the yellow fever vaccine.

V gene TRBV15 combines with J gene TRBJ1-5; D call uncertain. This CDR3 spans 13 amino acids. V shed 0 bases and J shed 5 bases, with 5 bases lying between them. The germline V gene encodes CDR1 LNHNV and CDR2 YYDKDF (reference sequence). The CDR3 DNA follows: TGTGCCACCAGCAGAGAGGAGTATCAGCCCCAGCATTTT. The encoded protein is CATSREEYQPQHF.

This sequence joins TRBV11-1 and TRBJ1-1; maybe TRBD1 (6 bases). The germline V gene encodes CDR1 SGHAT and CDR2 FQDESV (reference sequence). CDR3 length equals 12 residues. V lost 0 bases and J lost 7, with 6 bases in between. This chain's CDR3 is CASSLADSEAFF. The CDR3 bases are TGTGCCAGCAGCTTAGCGGACAGTGAAGCTTTCTTT.

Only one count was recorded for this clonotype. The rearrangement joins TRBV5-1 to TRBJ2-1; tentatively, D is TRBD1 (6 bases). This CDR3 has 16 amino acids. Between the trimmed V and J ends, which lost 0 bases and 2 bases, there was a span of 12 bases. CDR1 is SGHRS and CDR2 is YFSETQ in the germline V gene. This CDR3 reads CASSLAVGATYNEQFF. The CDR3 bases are TGCGCCAGCAGCTTGGCAGTGGGGGCCACCTACAATGAGCAGTTCTTC.

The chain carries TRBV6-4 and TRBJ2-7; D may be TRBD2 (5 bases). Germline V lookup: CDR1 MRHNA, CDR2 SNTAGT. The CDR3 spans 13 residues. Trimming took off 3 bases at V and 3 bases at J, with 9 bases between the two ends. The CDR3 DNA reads TGTGCCAGCAGTGATTCCGGGAACTACGAGCAGTACTTC. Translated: CASSDSGNYEQYF.

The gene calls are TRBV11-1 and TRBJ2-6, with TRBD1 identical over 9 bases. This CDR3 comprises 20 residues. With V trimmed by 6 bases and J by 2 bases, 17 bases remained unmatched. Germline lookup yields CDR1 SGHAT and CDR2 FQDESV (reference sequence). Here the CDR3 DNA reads TGTGCCAGCAGACCGATAAAGACAGGACAGGGGATCCCTGGGGCCAACGTCCTGACTTTC. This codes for CASRPIKTGQGIPGANVLTF.

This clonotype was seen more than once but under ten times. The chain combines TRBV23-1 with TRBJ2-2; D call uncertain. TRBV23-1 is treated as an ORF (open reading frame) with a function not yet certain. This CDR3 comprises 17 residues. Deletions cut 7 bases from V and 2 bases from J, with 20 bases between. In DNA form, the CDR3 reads TGCGCCAGCATTCTCCCTTTTGGCGATCTTAACACCGGGGAGCTGTTTTTT. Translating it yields CASILPFGDLNTGELFF.

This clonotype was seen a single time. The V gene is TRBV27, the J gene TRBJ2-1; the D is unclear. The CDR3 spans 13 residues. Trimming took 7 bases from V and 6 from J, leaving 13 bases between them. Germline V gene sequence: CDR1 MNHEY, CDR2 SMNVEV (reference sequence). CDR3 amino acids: CASKGPSGNEQFF. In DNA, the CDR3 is TGTGCCAGCAAGGGTCCATCGGGCAATGAGCAGTTCTTC.

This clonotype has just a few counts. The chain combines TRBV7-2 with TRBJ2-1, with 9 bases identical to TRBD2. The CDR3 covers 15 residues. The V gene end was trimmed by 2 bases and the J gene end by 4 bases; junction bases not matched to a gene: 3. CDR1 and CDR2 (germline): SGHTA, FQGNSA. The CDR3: CASSLKTSGYNEQFF. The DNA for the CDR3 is TGTGCCAGCAGCTTAAAGACTAGCGGTTACAATGAGCAGTTCTTC. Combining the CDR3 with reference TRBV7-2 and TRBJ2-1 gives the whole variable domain GAGVSQSPSNKVTEKGKDVELRCDPISGHTALYWYRQSLGQGLEFLIYFQGNSAPDKSGLPSDRFSAERTGGSVSTLTIQRTQQEDSAVYLCASSLKTSGYNEQFFGPGTRLTVL.

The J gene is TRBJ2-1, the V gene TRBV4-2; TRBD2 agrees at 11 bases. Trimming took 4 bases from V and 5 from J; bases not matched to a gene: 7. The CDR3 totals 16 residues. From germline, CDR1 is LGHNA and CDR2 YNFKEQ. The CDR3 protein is CASSPAGTSGHNEQFF. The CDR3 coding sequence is TGTGCCAGCAGCCCCGCCGGGACTAGCGGCCACAATGAGCAGTTCTTC.

The CDR3 region is CASSPILANYGYTF. CDR3 in DNA: TGTGCCAGCAGCCCCATTCTAGCTAACTATGGCTACACCTTC. The chain carries TRBV12-3 or TRBV12-4 and TRBJ1-2, with no clear D. The CDR3 length is 14 residues. V dropped 6 bases and J dropped 0 bases, with 11 bases sitting between them.

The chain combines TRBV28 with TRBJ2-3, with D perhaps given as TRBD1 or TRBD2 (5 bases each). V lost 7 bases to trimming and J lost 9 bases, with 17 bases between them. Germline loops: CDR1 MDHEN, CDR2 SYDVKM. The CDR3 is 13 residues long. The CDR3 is CASMGVVGFTQYF. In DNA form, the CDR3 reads TGTGCCAGCATGGGGGTCGTCGGTTTCACGCAGTATTTT. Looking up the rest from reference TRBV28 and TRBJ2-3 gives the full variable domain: DVKVTQSSRYLVKRTGEKVFLECVQDMDHENMFWYRQDPGLGLRLIYFSYDVKMKEKGDIPEGYSVSREKKERFSLILESASTNQTSMYLCASMGVVGFTQYFGPGTRLTVL.

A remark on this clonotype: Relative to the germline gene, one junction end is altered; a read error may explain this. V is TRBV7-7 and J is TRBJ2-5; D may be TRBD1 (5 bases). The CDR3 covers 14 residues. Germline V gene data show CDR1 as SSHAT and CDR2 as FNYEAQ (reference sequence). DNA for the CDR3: TGTGCTAGCAGCTTAGGAGACAGCCAAGAGACCCAGTACTTC. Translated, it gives CASSLGDSQETQYF.

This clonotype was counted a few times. The DNA of the CDR3 is TGTGCCAGCAGCTCTAGCGGGGGGACCTACGAGCAGTACTTC. Residues: CASSSSGGTYEQYF. The chain has TRBV7-2 and TRBJ2-7; TRBD2 matches at 11 bases. CDR3 length: 14 amino acids. The trim removed 4 bases at V and 2 bases at J, leaving 1 base unmatched. Germline V gene sequence: CDR1 SGHTA, CDR2 FQGNSA. Complete variable domain (other parts from reference TRBV7-2 and TRBJ2-7): GAGVSQSPSNKVTEKGKDVELRCDPISGHTALYWYRQSLGQGLEFLIYFQGNSAPDKSGLPSDRFSAERTGGSVSTLTIQRTQQEDSAVYLCASSSSGGTYEQYFGPGTRLTVT.

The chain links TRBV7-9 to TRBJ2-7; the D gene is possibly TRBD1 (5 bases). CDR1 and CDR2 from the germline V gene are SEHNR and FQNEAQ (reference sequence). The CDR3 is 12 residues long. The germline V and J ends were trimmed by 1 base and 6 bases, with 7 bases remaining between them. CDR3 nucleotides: TGTGCCAGCAGCTTAGAGGGGTTCGAGCAGTACTTC. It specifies CASSLEGFEQYF.

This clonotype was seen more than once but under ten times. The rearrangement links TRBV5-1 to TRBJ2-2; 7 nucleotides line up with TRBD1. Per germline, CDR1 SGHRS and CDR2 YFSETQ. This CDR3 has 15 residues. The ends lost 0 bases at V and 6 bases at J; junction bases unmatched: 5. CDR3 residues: CASSLGGGEAGELFF. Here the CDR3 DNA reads TGCGCCAGCAGCTTGGGAGGGGGCGAGGCCGGGGAGCTGTTTTTT.

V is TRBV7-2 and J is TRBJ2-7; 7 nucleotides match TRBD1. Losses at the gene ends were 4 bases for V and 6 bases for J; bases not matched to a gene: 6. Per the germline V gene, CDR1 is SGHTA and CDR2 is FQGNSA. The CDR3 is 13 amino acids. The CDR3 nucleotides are TGTGCCAGCAGCTCGACAGGGTGGGGCGAGCAGTACTTC. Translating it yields CASSSTGWGEQYF.

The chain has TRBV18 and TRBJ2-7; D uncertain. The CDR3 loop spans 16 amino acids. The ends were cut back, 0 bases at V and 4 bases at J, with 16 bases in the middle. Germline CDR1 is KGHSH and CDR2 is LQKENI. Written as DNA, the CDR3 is TGTGCCAGCTCACCACCGCTTTCAAGCTGGGGATACGAGCAGTACTTC. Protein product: CASSPPLSSWGYEQYF. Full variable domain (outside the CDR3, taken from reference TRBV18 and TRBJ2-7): NAGVMQNPRHLVRRRGQEARLRCSPMKGHSHVYWYRQLPEEGLKFMVYLQKENIIDESGMPKERFSAEFPKEGPSILRIQQVVRGDSAAYFCASSPPLSSWGYEQYFGPGTRLTVT.

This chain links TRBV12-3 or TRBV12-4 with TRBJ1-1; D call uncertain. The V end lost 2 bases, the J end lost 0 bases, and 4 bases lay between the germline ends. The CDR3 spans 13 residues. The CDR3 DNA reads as TGTGCCAGCAGTTTAAACCTGAACACTGAAGCTTTCTTT. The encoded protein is CASSLNLNTEAFF.